This T cell receptor (beta chain) was profiled in a study of immune evolution from preneoplasia to lung adenocarcinoma. General observations from the study: Later-stage lesions seemingly showed higher T cell density and diversity than normal lung. Top clone share appeared to fall from AAH through AIS, MIA, adenocarcinoma.

Measured with immunoSEQ multiplex PCR; TCRdb has only the in-frame clones, and not every one. This sample has about 1,500 clones; about 20% occur once, and the top ten carry 8.5% to 10%. The germline gives CDR1 KGHSH, CDR2 LQKENI. V lost 2 bases to trimming and J lost 7 bases; unmatched junction nucleotides: 7. The CDR3 is 15 residues long. On this clone itself: Its antigen is undetermined.

Resections took place in Japan or China from about 2014 to 2017. The sequenced sample consisted of FFPE invasive lung adenocarcinoma tissue. The chain joins TRBV18 to TRBJ2-2, with 7 bases identical to TRBD2. The TCR originated in a person aged 50-69 years with lung adenocarcinoma. The CDR3 is CASSPDWREYGELFF. The DNA of the CDR3 is TGTGCCAGCTCACCAGATTGGCGGGAGTACGGGGAGCTGTTTTTT.